Below, 2 T cell receptor beta chains from the same sample are listed, as sequenced in a study of OX40 agonist ivuxolimab in advanced cancers. Clones were sequenced by immunoSEQ multiplex PCR, and TCRdb holds only the in-frame ones, with some missing. The table records approximately 18,000 clones, 67% of them present only once. The sample in question was CD4+ or CD8+ T cells sorted from blood, obtained in a trial of the OX40 agonist ivuxolimab. These receptors were obtained from an adult with an advanced solid tumor such as melanoma, head and neck, liver or kidney cancer.

J is TRBJ2-7 and V is TRBV6-6; D ambiguous. Trimming pared 2 bases from V and 2 bases from J, leaving 7 bases between. Germline V gene sequence: CDR1 MNHNY, CDR2 SVGAGI (reference sequence). The CDR3 contains 13 residues. CDR3 amino acids: CASSYGSPYEQYF. The CDR3 coding sequence is TGTGCCAGCAGTTACGGCAGTCCCTACGAGCAGTACTTC.

The chain carries TRBV7-6 and TRBJ2-7; 9 nucleotides agree with TRBD1. Unmatched junction bases numbered 17, after V lost 5 bases and J lost 3 bases. This CDR3 comprises 18 residues. Germline lookup yields CDR1 SGHVS and CDR2 FNYEAQ. The chain's CDR3 is CASSRGFTGGLNDYEQYF. CDR3 coding DNA: TGTGCCAGCAGCCGGGGGTTCACAGGGGGCCTTAACGACTACGAGCAGTACTTC.